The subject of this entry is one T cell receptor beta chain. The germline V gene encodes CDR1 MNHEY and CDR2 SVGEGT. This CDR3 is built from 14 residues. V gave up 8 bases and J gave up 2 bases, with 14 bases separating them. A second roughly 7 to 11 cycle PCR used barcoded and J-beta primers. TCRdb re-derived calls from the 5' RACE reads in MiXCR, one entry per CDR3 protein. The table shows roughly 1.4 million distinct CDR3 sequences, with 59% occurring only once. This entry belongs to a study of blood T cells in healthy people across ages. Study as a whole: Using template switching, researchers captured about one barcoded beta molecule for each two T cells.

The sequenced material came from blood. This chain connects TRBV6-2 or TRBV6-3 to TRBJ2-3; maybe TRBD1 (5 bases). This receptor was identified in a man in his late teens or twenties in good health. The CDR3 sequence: CASGFTDITDTQYF. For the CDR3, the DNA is TGTGCCAGCGGTTTTACGGACATCACAGATACGCAGTATTTT.